What follows are 3 T cell receptor beta chains derived from one specimen sequenced in a study of regulatory T cells in long-lasting Graves disease. Time point denoted: persistent/refractory GD, antithyroid drugs over 5 years with positive TRAb. Extracted PBMC RNA gave rise to the TCR library. The authors built TCR beta libraries using iRepertoire HTBI primers and Arm-PCR of CDR3 regions. TCRdb itself ran the multiplex PCR reads through MiXCR, one entry per CDR3 protein. The table lists about 460,000 distinct CDR3 sequences, 20% to 25% of them singletons. Sequenced here: peripheral blood mononuclear cells (PBMCs), sampled when the disease was refractory, from a patient treated with antithyroid drugs. These receptors were collected from a female donor with Graves disease.

This clonotype has a handful of counts. V and J are TRBV7-2 and TRBJ2-7; D is ambiguous. This CDR3 comprises 15 residues. The V and J ends lost 2 bases and 0 bases respectively, with 11 bases between them. CDR1 is SGHTA and CDR2 is FQGNSA in the germline V gene. CDR3 amino acids: CASSLMFSGSYEQYF. CDR3 nucleotides: TGTGCCAGCAGCTTAATGTTCTCGGGCTCCTACGAGCAGTACTTC.

At least ten counts were recorded for this clonotype. This chain joins TRBV7-2 and TRBJ1-2; D remains unclear. Per the germline V gene, CDR1 is SGHTA and CDR2 is FQGNSA. The CDR3 contains 12 residues. V gave up 4 bases and J gave up 14 bases, with 17 bases separating them. CDR3 sequence (DNA): TGTGCCAGCAGCTCAACCGGCCGAGTTCTAACCTTC. It specifies CASSSTGRVLTF.

This clonotype appeared many times. The DNA for the CDR3 is TGTGCCAGCAGTGTGCCGGACTCCTACGAGCAGTACTTC. It yields the protein CASSVPDSYEQYF. The gene calls are TRBV2 and TRBJ2-7; D call uncertain. V lost 4 bases to trimming and J lost 0 bases, with 7 bases between them. The CDR3 runs 13 residues. CDR1 and CDR2 from the germline V gene are SNHLY and FYNNEI.